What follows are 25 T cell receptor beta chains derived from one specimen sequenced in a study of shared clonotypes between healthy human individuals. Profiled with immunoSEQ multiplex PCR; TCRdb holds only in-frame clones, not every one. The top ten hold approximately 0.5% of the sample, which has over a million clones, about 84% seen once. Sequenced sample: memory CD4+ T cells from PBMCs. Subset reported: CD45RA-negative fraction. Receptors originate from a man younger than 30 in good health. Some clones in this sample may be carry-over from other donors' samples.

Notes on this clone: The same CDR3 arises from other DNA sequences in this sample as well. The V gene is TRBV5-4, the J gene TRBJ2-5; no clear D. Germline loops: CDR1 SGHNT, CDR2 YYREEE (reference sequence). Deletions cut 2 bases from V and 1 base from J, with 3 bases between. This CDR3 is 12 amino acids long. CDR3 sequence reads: CASSFPQETQYF. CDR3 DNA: TGTGCCAGCAGCTTCCCCCAAGAGACCCAGTACTTC.

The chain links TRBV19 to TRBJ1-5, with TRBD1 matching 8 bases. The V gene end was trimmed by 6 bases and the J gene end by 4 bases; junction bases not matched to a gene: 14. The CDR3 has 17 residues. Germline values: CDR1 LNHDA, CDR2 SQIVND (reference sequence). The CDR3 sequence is CASSQQGTGGINQPQHF. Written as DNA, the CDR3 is TGTGCCAGTAGCCAACAAGGGACAGGAGGAATTAATCAGCCCCAGCATTTT. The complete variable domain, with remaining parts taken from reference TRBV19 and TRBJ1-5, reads DGGITQSPKYLFRKEGQNVTLSCEQNLNHDAMYWYRQDPGQGLRLIYYSQIVNDFQKGDIAEGYSVSREKKESFPLTVTSAQKNPTAFYLCASSQQGTGGINQPQHFGDGTRLSIL.

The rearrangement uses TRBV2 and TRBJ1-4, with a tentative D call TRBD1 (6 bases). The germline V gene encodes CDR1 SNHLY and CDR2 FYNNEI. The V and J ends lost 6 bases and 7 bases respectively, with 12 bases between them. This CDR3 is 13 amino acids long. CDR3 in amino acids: CASRSGTLEKLFF. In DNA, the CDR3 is TGTGCCAGCAGATCCGGGACACTTGAAAAACTGTTTTTT.

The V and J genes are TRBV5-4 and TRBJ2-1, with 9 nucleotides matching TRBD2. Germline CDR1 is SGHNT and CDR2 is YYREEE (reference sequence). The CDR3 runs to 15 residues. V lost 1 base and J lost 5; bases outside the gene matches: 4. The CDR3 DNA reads TGTGCCAGCAGCTTGAAAGCGGGAGGTAACAATGAGCAGTTCTTC. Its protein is CASSLKAGGNNEQFF.

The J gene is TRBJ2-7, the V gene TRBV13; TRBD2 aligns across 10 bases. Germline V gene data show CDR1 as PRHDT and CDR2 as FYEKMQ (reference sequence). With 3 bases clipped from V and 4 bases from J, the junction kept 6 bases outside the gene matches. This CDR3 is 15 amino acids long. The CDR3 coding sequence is TGTGCCAGCAGCTTTAGGACTAGCGGAGGGTACGAGCAGTACTTC. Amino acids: CASSFRTSGGYEQYF.

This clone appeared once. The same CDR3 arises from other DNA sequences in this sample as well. The CDR3 region has the DNA TGTGCCAGCAGCTCCTTAGCGGGAGGGACCTACAATGAGCAGTTCTTC. It translates to CASSSLAGGTYNEQFF. The rearrangement joins TRBV7-2 to TRBJ2-1; 11 bases match TRBD2. Germline CDR1 SGHTA, CDR2 FQGNSA. V trimming: 4 bases; J trimming: 2 bases; junction bases outside the gene matches: 4. The length of the CDR3 is 16 residues.

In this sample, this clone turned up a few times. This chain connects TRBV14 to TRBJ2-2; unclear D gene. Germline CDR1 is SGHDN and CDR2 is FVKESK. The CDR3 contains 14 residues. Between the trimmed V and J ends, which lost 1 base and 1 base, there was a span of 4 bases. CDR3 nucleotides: TGTGCCAGCAGCCAAGTTGTGAACACCGGGGAGCTGTTTTTT. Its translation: CASSQVVNTGELFF.

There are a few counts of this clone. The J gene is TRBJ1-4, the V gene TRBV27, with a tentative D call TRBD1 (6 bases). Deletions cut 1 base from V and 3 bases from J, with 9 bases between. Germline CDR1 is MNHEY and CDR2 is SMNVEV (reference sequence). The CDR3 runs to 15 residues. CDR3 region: CASSLLTGANEKLFF. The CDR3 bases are TGTGCCAGCAGTTTATTGACAGGAGCTAATGAAAAACTGTTTTTT. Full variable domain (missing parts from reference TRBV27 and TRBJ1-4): EAQVTQNPRYLITVTGKKLTVTCSQNMNHEYMSWYRQDPGLGLRQIYYSMNVEVTDKGDVPEGYKVSRKEKRNFPLILESPSPNQTSLYFCASSLLTGANEKLFFGSGTQLSVL.

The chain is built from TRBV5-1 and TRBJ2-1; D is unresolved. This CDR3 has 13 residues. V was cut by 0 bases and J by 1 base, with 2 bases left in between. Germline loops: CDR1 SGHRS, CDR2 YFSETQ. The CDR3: CASSLESYNEQFF. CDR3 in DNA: TGCGCCAGCAGCTTGGAATCCTACAATGAGCAGTTCTTC.

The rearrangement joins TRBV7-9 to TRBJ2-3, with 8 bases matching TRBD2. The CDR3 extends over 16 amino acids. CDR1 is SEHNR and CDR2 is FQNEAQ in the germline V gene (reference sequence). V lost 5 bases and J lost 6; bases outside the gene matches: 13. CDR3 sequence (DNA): TGTGCCAGCAGCGGTCGTAGCGGGGTGGTCGGGGATACGCAGTATTTT. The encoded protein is CASSGRSGVVGDTQYF.

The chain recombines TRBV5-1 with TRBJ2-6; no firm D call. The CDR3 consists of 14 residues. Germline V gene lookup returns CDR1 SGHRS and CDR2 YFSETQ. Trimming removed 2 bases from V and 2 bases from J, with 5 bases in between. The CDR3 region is CASSFGAGANVLTF. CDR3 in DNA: TGCGCCAGCAGCTTTGGAGCTGGGGCCAACGTCCTGACTTTC.

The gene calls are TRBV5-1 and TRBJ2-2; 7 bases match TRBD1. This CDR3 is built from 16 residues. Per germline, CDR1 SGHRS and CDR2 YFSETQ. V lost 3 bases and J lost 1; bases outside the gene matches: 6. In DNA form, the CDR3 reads TGCGCCAGCAGCTATTCCGGGACAGAGAACACCGGGGAGCTGTTTTTT. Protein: CASSYSGTENTGELFF.

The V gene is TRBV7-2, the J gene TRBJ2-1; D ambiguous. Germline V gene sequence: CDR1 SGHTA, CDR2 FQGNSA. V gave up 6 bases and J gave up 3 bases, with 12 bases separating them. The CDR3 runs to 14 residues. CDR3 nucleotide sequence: TGTGCCAGCAGGGAACTGGACGGCTACAATGAGCAGTTCTTC. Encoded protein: CASRELDGYNEQFF.

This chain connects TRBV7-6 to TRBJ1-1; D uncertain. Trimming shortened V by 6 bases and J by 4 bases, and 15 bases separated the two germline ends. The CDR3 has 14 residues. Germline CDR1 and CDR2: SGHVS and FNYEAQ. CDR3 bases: TGTGCCAGCAGGGGGAGGGTCGTTGTCACTGAAGCTTTCTTT. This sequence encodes CASRGRVVVTEAFF.

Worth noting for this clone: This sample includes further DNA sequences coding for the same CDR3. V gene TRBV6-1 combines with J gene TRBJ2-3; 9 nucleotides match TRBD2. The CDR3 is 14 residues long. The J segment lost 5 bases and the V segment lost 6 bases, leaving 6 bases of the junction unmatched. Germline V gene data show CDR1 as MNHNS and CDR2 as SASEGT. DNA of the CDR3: TGTGCCAGCAGGGTAGCGGGAGTCAAAGATACGCAGTATTTT. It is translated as CASRVAGVKDTQYF.

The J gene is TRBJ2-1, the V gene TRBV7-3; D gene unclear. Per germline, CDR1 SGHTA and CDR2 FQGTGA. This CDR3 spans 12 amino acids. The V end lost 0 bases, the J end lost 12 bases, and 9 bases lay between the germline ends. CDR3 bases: TGTGCCAGCAGCTTAACCGACCTTGGGCAGTTCTTC. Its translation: CASSLTDLGQFF.

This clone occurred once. The CDR3 DNA reads as TGTGCCAGCAGTGCTGACGGGATGAACACCGGGGAGCTGTTTTTT. Its protein is CASSADGMNTGELFF. The chain employs TRBV28 and TRBJ2-2, with a tentative D call TRBD2 (5 bases). Trimming took 5 bases from V and 1 from J, leaving 11 bases between them. CDR3 length: 15 amino acids. Germline values: CDR1 MDHEN, CDR2 SYDVKM.

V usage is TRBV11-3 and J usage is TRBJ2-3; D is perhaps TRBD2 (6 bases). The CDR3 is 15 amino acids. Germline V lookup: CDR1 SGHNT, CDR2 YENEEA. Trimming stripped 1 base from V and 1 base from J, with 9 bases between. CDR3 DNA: TGTGCCAGCAGCTTAGGAACGGGAGGCACAGATACGCAGTATTTT. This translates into CASSLGTGGTDTQYF.

The CDR3 DNA follows: TGTGCCAGCAGCAATGGGGGACAGGGGAGGGGTGAAAAACTGTTTTTT. As protein: CASSNGGQGRGEKLFF. This rearrangement joins TRBV7-2 to TRBJ1-4; 10 bases are a match to TRBD1. J lost 7 bases, V lost 5 bases, and 10 bases had no gene match. Germline V gene data show CDR1 as SGHTA and CDR2 as FQGNSA. The CDR3 spans 16 residues.

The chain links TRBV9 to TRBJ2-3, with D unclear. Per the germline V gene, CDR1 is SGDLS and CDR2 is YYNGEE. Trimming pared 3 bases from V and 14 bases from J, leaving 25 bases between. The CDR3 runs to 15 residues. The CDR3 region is CASSASTPGTQTVYF. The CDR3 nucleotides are TGTGCCAGCAGCGCATCGACTCCGGGCACCCAAACGGTGTATTTT.

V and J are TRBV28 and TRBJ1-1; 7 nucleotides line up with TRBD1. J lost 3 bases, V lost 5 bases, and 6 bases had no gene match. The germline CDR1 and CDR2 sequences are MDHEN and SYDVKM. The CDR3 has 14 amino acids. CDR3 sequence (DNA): TGTGCCAGCAGTGGGCCAGGGGGACACACTGAAGCTTTCTTT. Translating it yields CASSGPGGHTEAFF.

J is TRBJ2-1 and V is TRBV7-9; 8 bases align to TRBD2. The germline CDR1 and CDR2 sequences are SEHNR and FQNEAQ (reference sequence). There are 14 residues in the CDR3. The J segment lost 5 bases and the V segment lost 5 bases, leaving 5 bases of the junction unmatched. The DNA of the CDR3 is TGTGCCAGCAGCACGGGGACTAGTAACAATGAGCAGTTCTTC. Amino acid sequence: CASSTGTSNNEQFF.

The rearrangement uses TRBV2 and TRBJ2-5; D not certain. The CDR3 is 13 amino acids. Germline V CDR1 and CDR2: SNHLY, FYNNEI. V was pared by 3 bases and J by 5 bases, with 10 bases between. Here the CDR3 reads CASSDNLAETQYF. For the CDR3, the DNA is TGTGCCAGCAGTGATAACCTTGCGGAGACCCAGTACTTC.

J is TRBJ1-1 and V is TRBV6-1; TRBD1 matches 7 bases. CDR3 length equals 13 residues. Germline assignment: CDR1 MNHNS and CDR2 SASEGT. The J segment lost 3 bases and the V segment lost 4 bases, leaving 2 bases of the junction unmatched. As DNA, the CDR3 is TGTGCCAGCAGTGGACAGGGCTACACTGAAGCTTTCTTT. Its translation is CASSGQGYTEAFF.

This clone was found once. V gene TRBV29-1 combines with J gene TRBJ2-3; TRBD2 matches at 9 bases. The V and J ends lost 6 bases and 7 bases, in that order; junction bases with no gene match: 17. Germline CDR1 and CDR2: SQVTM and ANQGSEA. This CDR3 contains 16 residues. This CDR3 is CSVRLLGSGSSNTQYF. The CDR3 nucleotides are TGCAGCGTCCGGTTGTTGGGTAGCGGGAGTTCGAATACGCAGTATTTT.